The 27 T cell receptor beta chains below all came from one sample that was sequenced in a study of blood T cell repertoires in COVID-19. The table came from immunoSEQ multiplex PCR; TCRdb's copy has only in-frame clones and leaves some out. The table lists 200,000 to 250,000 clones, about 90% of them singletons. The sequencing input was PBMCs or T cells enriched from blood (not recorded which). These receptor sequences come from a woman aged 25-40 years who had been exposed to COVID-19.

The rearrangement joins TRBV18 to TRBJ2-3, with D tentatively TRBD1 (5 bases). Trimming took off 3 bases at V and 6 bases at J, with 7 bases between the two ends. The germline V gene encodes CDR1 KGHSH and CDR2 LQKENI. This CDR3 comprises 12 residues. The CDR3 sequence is CASSPTADTQYF. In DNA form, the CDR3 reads TGTGCCAGCTCACCGACAGCGGATACGCAGTATTTT. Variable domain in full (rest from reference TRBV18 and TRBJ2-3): NAGVMQNPRHLVRRRGQEARLRCSPMKGHSHVYWYRQLPEEGLKFMVYLQKENIIDESGMPKERFSAEFPKEGPSILRIQQVVRGDSAAYFCASSPTADTQYFGPGTRLTVL.

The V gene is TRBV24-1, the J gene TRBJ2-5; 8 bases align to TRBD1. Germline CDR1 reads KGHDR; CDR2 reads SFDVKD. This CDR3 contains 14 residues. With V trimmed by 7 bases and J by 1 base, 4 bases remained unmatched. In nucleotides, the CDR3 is TGTGCCACCAGCGGGACAGGAGTCCAAGAGACCCAGTACTTC. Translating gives CATSGTGVQETQYF.

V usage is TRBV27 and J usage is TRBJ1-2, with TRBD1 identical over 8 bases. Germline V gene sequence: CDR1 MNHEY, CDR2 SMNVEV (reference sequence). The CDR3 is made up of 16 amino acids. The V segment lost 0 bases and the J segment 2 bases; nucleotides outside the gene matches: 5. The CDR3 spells CASSLSQDRGNYGYTF. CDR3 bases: TGTGCCAGCAGTTTATCCCAAGACAGGGGCAACTATGGCTACACCTTC.

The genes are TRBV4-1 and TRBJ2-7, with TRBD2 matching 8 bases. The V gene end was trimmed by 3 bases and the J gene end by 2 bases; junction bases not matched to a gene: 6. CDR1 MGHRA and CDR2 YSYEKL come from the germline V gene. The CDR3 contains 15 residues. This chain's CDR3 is CASSHPPGGAYEQYF. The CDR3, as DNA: TGCGCCAGCAGCCACCCCCCGGGGGGGGCCTACGAGCAGTACTTC.

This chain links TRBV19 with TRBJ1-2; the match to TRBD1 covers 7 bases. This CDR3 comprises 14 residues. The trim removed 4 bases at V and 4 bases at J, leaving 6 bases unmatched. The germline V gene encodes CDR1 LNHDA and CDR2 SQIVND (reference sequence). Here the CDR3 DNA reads TGTGCCAGTAGTACCCGGACAGGAGGCTATGGCTACACCTTC. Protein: CASSTRTGGYGYTF.

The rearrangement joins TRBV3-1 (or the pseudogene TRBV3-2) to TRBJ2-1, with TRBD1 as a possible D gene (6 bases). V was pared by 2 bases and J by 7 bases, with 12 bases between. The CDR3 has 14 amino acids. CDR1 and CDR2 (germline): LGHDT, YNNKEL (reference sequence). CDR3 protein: CASSQRGTTNEQFF. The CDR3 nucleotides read TGTGCCAGCAGCCAAAGAGGGACAACAAATGAGCAGTTCTTC.

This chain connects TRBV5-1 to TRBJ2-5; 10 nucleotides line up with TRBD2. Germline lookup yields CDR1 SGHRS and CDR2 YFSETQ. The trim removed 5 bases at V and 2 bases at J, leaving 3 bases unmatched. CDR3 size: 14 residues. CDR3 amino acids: CASRKAGGQETQYF. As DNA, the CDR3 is TGCGCCAGCAGGAAAGCGGGAGGGCAAGAGACCCAGTACTTC.

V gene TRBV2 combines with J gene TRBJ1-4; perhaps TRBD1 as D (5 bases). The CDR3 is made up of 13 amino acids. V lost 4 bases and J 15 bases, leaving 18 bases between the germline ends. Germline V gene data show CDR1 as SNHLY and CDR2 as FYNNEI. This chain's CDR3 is CASSGVGAAKLFF. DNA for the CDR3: TGTGCCAGCAGTGGGGTTGGGGCCGCGAAATTGTTTTTT.

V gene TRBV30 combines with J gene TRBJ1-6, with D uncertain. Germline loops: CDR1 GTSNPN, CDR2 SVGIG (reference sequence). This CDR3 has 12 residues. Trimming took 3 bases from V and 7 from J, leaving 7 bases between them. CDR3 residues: CAWRRLNSPLHF. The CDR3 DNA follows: TGTGCCTGGAGGCGACTGAATTCACCCCTCCACTTT.

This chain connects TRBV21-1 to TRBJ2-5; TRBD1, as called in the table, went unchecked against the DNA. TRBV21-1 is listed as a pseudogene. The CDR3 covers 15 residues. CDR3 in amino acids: CASSKARHFKETQYF. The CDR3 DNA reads TGTGCCAGCAGCAAAGCAAGACACTTTAAAGAGACCCAGTACTTC.

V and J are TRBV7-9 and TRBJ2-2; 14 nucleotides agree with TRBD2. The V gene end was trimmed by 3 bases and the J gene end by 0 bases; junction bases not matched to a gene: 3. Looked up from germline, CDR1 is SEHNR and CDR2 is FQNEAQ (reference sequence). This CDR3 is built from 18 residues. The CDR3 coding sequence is TGTGCCAGCAGCTTCGGACTAGCGGGAGGTACGAACACCGGGGAGCTGTTTTTT. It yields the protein CASSFGLAGGTNTGELFF.

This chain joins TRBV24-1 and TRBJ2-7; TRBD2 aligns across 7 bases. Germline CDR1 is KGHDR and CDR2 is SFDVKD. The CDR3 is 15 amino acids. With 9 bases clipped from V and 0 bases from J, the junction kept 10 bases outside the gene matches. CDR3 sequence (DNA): TGTGCCACCCCCAGCGGGACCAAGAGCTCCTACGAGCAGTACTTC. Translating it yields CATPSGTKSSYEQYF.

The CDR3 protein is CASSIEATGGFRNSPLHF. In DNA form, the CDR3 reads TGTGCCAGTAGTATCGAGGCGACAGGGGGCTTCAGGAATTCACCCCTCCACTTT. The chain combines TRBV19 with TRBJ1-6; 10 bases align to TRBD1. The CDR3 is 18 residues long. Trimming removed 3 bases from V and 7 bases from J; junction bases left unmatched: 12. From germline, CDR1 is LNHDA and CDR2 SQIVND (reference sequence).

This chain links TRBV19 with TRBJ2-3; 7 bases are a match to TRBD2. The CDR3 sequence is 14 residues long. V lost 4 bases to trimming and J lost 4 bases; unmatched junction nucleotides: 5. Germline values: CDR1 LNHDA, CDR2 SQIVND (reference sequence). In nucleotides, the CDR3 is TGTGCCAGTAGTAATGGGGGGAGGGCAGATACGCAGTATTTT. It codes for CASSNGGRADTQYF.

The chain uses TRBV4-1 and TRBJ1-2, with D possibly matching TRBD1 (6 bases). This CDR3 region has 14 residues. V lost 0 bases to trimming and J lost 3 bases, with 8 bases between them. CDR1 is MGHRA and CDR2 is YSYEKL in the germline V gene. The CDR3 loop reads CASSQDQGYYGYTF. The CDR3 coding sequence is TGCGCCAGCAGCCAAGACCAGGGGTACTATGGCTACACCTTC.

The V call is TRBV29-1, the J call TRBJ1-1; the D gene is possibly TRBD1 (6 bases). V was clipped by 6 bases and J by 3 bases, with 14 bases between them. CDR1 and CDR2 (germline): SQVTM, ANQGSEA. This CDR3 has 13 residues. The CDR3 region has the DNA TGCAGCGTCGGACAGAAGAGGGACACTGAAGCTTTCTTT. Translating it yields CSVGQKRDTEAFF.

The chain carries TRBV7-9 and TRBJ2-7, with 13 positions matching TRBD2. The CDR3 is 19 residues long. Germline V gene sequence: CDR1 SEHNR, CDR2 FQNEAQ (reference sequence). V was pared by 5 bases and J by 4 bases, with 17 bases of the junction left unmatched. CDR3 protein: CASSPSQRTSGRRGYEQYF. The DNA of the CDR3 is TGTGCCAGCAGCCCTAGTCAAAGGACTAGCGGGAGAAGGGGATACGAGCAGTACTTC.

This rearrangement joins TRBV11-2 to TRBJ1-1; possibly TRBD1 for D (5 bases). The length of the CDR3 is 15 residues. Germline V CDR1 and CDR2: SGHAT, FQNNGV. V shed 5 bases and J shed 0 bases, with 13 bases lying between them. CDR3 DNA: TGTGCCAGCAGCCCAGTGGCAGGGATGAACACTGAAGCTTTCTTT. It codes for CASSPVAGMNTEAFF.

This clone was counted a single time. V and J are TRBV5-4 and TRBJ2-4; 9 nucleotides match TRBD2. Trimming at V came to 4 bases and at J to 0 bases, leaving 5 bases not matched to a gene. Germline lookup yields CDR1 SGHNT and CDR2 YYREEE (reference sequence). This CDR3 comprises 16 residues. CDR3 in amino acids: CASSTETSGAKNIQYF. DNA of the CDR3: TGTGCCAGCAGCACCGAGACTAGCGGAGCCAAAAACATTCAGTACTTC.

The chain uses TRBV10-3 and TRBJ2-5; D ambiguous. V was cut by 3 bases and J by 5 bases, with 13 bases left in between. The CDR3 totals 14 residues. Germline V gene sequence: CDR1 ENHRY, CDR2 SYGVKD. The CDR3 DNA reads TGTGCCATCAGTGAATCATCCATCGGGGAGACCCAGTACTTC. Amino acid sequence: CAISESSIGETQYF.

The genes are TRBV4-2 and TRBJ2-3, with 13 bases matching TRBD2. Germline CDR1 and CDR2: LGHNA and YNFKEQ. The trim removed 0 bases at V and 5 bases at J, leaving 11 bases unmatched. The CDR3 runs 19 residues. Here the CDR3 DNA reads TGTGCCAGCAGCCAAGACGCGACTAGCGGGAGGCGTTGGGGAGATACGCAGTATTTT. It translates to CASSQDATSGRRWGDTQYF.

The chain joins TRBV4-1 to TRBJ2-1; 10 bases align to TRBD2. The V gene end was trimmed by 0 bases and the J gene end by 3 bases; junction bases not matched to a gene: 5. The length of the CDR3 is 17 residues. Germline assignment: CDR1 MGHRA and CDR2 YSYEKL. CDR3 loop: CASSQEIASGSYNEQFF. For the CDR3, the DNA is TGCGCCAGCAGCCAAGAGATAGCTAGCGGGAGCTACAATGAGCAGTTCTTC.

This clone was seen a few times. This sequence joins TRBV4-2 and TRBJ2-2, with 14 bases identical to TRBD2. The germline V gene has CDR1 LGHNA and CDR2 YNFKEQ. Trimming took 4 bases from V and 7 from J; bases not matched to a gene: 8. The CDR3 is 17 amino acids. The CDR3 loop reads CASSRRLAGGPGGELFF. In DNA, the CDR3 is TGTGCCAGCAGCCGCCGACTAGCGGGAGGGCCAGGCGGGGAGCTGTTTTTT.

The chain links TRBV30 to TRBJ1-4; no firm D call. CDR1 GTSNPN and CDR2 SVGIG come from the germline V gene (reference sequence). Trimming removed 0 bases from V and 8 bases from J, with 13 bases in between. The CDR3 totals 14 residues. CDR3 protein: CAWSVSARGEKLFF. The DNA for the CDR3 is TGTGCCTGGAGTGTAAGTGCCCGCGGAGAAAAACTGTTTTTT.

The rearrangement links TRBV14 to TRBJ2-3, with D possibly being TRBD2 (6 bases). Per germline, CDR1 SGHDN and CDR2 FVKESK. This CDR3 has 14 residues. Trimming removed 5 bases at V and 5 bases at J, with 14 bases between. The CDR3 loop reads CASSIGGNQDTQYF. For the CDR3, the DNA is TGTGCCAGCAGCATAGGCGGGAATCAAGATACGCAGTATTTT.

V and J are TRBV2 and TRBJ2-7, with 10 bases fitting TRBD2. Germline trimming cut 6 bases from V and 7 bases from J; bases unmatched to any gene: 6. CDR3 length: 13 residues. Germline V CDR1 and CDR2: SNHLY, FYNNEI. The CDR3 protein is CASRQREGREQYF. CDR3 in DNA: TGTGCCAGCAGACAGCGGGAGGGTAGAGAGCAGTACTTC.

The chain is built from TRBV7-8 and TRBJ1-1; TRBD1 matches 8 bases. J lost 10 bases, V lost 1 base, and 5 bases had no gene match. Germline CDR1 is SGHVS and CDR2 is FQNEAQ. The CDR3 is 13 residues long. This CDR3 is CASSLDGGTGAFF. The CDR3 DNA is TGTGCCAGCAGCTTAGATGGTGGGACAGGAGCTTTCTTT.